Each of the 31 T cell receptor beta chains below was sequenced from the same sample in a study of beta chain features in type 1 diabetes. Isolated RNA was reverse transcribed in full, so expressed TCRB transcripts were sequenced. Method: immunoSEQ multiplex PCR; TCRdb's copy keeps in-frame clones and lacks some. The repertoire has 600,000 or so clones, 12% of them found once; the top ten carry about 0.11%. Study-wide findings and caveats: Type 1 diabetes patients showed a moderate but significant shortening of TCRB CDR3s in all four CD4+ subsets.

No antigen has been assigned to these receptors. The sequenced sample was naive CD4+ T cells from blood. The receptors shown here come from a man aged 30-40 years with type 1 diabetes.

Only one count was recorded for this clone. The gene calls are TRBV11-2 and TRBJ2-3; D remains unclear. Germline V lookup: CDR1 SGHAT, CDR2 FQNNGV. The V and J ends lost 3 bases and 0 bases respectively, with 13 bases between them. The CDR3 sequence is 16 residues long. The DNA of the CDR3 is TGTGCCAGCAGCTTGAGAAGATCCACTAGCACAGATACGCAGTATTTT. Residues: CASSLRRSTSTDTQYF.

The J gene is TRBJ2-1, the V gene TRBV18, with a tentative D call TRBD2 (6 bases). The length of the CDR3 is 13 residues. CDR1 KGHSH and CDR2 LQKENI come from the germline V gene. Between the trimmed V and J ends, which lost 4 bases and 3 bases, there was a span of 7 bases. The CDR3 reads CASSREDYNEQFF. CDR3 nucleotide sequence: TGTGCCAGCTCACGGGAGGACTACAATGAGCAGTTCTTC.

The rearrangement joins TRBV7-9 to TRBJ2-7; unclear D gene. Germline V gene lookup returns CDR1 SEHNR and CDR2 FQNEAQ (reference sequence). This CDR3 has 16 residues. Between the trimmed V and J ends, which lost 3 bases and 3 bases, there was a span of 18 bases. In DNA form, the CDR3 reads TGTGCCAGCAGCTTCAGCCTTACTAATTCAATCTACGAGCAGTACTTC. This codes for CASSFSLTNSIYEQYF.

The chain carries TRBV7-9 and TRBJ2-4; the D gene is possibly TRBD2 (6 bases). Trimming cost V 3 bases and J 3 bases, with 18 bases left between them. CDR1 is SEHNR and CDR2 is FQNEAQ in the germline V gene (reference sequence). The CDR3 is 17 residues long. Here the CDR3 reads CASSFLASTGGKNIQYF. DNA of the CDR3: TGTGCCAGCAGCTTCTTGGCTTCGACCGGGGGCAAAAACATTCAGTACTTC.

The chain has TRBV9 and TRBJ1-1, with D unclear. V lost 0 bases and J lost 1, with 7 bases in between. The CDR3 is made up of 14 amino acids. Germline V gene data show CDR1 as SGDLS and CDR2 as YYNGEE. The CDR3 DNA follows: TGTGCCAGCAGCGTAGGACCGAAGAACACTGAAGCTTTCTTT. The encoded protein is CASSVGPKNTEAFF.

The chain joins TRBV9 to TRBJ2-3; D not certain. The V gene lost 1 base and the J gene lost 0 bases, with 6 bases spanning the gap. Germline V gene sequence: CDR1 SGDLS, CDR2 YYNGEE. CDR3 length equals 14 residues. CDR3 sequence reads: CASSVIGSTDTQYF. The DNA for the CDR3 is TGTGCCAGCAGCGTAATAGGGAGCACAGATACGCAGTATTTT.

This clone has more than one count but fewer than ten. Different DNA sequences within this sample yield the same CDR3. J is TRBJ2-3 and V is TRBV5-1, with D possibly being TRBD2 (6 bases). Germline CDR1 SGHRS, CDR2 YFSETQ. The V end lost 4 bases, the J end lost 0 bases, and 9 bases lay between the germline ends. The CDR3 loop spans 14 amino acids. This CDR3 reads CASSPGTSTDTQYF. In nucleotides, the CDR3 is TGCGCCAGCAGCCCCGGGACTAGCACAGATACGCAGTATTTT.

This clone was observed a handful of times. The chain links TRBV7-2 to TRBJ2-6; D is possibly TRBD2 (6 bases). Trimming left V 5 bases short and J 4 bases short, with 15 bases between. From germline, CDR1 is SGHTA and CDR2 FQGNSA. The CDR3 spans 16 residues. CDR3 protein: CASSIPLAAGANVLTF. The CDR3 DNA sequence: TGTGCCAGCAGCATTCCTTTAGCGGCCGGGGCCAACGTCCTGACTTTC.

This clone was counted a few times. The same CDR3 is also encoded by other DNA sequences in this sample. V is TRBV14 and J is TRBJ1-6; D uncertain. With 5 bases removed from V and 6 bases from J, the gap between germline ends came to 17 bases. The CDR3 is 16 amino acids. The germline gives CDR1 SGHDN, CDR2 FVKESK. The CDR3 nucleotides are TGTGCCAGCAGCTTCGGACCTTCAGCCTTTAATTCACCCCTCCACTTT. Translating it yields CASSFGPSAFNSPLHF. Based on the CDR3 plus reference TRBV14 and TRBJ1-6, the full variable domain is EAGVTQFPSHSVIEKGQTVTLRCDPISGHDNLYWYRRVMGKEIKFLLHFVKESKQDESGMPNNRFLAERTGGTYSTLKVQPAELEDSGVYFCASSFGPSAFNSPLHFGNGTRLTVT.

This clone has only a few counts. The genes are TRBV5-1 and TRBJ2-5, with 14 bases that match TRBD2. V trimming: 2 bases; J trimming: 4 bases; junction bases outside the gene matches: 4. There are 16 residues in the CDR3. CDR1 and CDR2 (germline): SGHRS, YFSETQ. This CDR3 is CASSFGTSGGRETQYF. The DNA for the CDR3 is TGCGCCAGCAGCTTCGGGACTAGCGGGGGAAGAGAGACCCAGTACTTC. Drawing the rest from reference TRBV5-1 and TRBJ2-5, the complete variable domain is KAGVTQTPRYLIKTRGQQVTLSCSPISGHRSVSWYQQTPGQGLQFLFEYFSETQRNKGNFPGRFSGRQFSNSRSEMNVSTLELGDSALYLCASSFGTSGGRETQYFGPGTRLLVL.

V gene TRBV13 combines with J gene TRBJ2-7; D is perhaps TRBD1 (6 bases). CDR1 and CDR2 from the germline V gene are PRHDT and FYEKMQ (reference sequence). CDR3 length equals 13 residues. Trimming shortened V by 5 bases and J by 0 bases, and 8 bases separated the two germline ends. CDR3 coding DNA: TGTGCCAGCAGCCGACAGGCCTCCTACGAGCAGTACTTC. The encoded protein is CASSRQASYEQYF.

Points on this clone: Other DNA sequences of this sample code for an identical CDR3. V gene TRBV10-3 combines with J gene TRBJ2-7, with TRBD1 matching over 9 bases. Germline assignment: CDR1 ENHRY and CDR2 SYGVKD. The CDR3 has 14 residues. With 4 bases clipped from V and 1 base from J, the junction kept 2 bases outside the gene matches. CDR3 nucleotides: TGTGCCATCAGTGCGGGACAGGGATCCTACGAGCAGTACTTC. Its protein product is CAISAGQGSYEQYF.

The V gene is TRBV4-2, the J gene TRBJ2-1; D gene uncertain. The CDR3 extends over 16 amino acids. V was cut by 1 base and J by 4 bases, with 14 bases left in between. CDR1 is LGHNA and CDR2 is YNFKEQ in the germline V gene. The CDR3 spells CASSQVRGNHYNEQFF. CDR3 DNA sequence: TGTGCCAGCAGCCAAGTTAGAGGAAATCATTACAATGAGCAGTTCTTC.

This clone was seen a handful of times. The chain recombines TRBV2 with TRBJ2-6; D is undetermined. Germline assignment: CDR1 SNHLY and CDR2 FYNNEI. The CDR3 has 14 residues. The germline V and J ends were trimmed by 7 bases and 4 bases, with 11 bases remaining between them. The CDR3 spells CASTAGPGANVLTF. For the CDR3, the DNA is TGTGCCAGCACCGCCGGGCCCGGGGCCAACGTCCTGACTTTC.

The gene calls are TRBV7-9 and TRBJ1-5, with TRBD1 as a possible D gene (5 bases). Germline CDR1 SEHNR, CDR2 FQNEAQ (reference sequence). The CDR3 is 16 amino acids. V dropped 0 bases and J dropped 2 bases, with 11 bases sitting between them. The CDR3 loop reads CASSLAGGAGNQPQHF. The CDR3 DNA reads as TGTGCCAGCAGCTTAGCGGGAGGGGCTGGCAATCAGCCCCAGCATTTT.

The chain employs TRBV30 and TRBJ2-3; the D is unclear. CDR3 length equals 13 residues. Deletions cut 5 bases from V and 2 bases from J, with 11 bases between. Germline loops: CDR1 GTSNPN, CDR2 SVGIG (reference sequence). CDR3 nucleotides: TGTGCCTGGGTTTGGACCCACACAGATACGCAGTATTTT. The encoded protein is CAWVWTHTDTQYF. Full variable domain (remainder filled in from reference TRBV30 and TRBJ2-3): SQTIHQWPATLVQPVGSPLSLECTVEGTSNPNLYWYRQAAGRGLQLLFYSVGIGQISSEVPQNLSASRPQDRQFILSSKKLLLSDSGFYLCAWVWTHTDTQYFGPGTRLTVL.

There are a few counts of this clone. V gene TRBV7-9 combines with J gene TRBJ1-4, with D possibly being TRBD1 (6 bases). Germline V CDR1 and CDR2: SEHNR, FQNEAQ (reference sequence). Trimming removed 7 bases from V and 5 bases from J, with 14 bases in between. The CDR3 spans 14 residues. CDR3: CASNRDLVNEKLFF. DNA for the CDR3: TGTGCCAGCAACAGGGACCTGGTGAATGAAAAACTGTTTTTT.

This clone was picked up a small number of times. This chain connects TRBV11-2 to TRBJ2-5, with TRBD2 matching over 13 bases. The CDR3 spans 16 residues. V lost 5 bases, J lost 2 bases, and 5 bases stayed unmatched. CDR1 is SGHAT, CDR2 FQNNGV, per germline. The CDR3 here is CASSPGLAGVQETQYF. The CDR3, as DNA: TGTGCCAGCAGCCCTGGACTAGCGGGGGTTCAAGAGACCCAGTACTTC. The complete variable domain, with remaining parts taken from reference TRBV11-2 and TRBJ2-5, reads EAGVAQSPRYKIIEKRQSVAFWCNPISGHATLYWYQQILGQGPKLLIQFQNNGVVDDSQLPKDRFSAERLKGVDSTLKIQPAKLEDSAVYLCASSPGLAGVQETQYFGPGTRLLVL.

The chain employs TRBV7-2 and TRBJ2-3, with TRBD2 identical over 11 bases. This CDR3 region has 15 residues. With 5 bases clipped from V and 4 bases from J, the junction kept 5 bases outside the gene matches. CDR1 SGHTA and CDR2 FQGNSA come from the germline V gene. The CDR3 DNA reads TGTGCCAGCAGCAGGAATAGCGGGGGGGCAGATACGCAGTATTTT. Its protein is CASSRNSGGADTQYF. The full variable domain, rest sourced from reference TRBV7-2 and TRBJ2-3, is GAGVSQSPSNKVTEKGKDVELRCDPISGHTALYWYRQSLGQGLEFLIYFQGNSAPDKSGLPSDRFSAERTGGSVSTLTIQRTQQEDSAVYLCASSRNSGGADTQYFGPGTRLTVL.

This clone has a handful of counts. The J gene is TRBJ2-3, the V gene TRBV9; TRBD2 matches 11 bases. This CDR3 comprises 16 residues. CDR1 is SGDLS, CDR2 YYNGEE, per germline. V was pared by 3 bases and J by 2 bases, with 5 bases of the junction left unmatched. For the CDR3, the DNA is TGTGCCAGCAGCGCCCTAGCGGGGGGCCTCACAGATACGCAGTATTTT. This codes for CASSALAGGLTDTQYF.

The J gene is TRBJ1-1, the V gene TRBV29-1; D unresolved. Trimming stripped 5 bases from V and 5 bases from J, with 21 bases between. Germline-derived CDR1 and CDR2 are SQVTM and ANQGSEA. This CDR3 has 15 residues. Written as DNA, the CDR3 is TGCAGCGTTAGACTCAGTTTGGGGTTGGGGACTGAAGCTTTCTTT. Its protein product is CSVRLSLGLGTEAFF. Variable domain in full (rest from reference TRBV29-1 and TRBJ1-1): SAVISQKPSRDICQRGTSLTIQCQVDSQVTMMFWYRQQPGQSLTLIATANQGSEATYESGFVIDKFPISRPNLTFSTLTVSNMSPEDSSIYLCSVRLSLGLGTEAFFGQGTRLTVV.

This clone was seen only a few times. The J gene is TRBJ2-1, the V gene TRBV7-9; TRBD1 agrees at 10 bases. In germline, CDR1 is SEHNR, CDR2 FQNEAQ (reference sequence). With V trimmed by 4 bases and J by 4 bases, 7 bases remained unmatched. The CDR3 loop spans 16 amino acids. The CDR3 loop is CASSSSGQGLYNEQFF. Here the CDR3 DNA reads TGTGCCAGCAGCTCCTCGGGACAGGGGCTTTACAATGAGCAGTTCTTC.

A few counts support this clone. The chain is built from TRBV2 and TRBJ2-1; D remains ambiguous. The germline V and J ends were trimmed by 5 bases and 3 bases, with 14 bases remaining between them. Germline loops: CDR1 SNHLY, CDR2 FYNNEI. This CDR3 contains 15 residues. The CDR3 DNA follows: TGTGCCAGCAGTCTGGACCCCCTCCACTACAATGAGCAGTTCTTC. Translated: CASSLDPLHYNEQFF. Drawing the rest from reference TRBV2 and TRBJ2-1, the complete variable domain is EPEVTQTPSHQVTQMGQEVILRCVPISNHLYFYWYRQILGQKVEFLVSFYNNEISEKSEIFDDQFSVERPDGSNFTLKIRSTKLEDSAMYFCASSLDPLHYNEQFFGPGTRLTVL.

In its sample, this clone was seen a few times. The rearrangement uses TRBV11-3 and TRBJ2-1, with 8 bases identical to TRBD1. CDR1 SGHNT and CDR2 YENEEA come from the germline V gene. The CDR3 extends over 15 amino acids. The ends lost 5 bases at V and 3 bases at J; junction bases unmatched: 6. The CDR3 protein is CASSPGQVIYNEQFF. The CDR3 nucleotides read TGTGCCAGCAGCCCGGGACAGGTTATCTACAATGAGCAGTTCTTC.

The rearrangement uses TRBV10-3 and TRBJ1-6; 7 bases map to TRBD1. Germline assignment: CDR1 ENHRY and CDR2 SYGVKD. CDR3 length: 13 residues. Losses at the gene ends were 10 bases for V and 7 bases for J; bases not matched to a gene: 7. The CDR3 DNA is TGTGCCAGCCAGGGGGTGGGAAATTCACCCCTCCACTTT. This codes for CASQGVGNSPLHF.

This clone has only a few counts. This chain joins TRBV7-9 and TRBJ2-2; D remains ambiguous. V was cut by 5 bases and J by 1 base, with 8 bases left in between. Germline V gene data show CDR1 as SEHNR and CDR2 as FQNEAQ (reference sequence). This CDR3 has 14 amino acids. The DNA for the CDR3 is TGTGCCAGCAGCCCCCGACAGAACACCGGGGAGCTGTTTTTT. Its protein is CASSPRQNTGELFF.

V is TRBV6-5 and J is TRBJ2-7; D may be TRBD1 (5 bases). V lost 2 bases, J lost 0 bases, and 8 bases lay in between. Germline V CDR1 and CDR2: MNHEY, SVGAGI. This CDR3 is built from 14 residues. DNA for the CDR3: TGTGCCAGCAGTTACGGGGCTACCTCCTACGAGCAGTACTTC. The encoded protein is CASSYGATSYEQYF.

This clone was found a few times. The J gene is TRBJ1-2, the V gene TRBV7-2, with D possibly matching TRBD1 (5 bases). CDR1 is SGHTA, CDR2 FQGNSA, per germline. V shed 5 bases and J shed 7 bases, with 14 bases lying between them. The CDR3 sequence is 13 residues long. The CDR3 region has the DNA TGTGCCAGCAGCGCCAGAACAGGTCTTGGCTACACCTTC. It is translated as CASSARTGLGYTF.

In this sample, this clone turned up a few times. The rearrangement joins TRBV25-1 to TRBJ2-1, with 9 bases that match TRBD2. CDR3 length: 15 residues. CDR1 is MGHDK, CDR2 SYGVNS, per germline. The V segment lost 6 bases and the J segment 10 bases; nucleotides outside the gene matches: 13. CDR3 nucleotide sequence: TGTGCCAGCAGCTTCAGCGGGGGGCTCCCCCAAGAGCAGTTCTTC. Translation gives CASSFSGGLPQEQFF.

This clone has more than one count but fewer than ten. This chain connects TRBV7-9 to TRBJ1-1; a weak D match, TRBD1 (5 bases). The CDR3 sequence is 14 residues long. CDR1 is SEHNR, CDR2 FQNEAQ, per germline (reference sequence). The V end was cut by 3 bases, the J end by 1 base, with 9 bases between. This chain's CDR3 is CASSFNTGNTEAFF. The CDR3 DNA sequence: TGTGCCAGCAGCTTTAACACAGGGAACACTGAAGCTTTCTTT.

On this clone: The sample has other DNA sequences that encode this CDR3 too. The CDR3 region has the DNA TGTGCCAGCAAAAGAGAGACCCAGTACTTC. Its protein is CASKRETQYF. This rearrangement joins TRBV28 to TRBJ2-5; D is unresolved. CDR1 MDHEN and CDR2 SYDVKM come from the germline V gene. V was trimmed by 7 bases and J by 4 bases, leaving 4 bases between them. The CDR3 runs to 10 residues.